This T cell receptor (beta chain) is from a study of blood T cells in healthy people across ages. Germline CDR1 MNHEY, CDR2 SMNVEV (reference sequence). The CDR3 contains 12 residues. The V and J ends lost 9 bases and 5 bases respectively, with 11 bases between them. Combining a sample-barcoded 5' primer with a J-beta primer mix, a second PCR ran for roughly 6 to 12 cycles. TCRdb called the 5' RACE reads again in MiXCR, with one record for every CDR3 protein. The repertoire has 1 million or so distinct CDR3 sequences, under 30% of them found once; the top ten carry about 0.69%. These data also formed part of another study, on T cells of mothers and their children.

The receptor comes from a girl aged 2-10 years in good health. This sequence joins TRBV27 and TRBJ1-3; D uncertain. The sequencing sample was made of blood. CDR3 coding DNA: TGTGCCAGTCAGGATTTACGAAACACCATATATTTT. Translation: CASQDLRNTIYF.